The 32 T cell receptor beta chains given below trace back to one sample, sequenced in a study of shared clonotypes between healthy human individuals (dated by TCRdb to 2020 to 2022). Library prep was done by the immunoSEQ multiplex PCR assay. As stored in TCRdb, this immuneACCESS dataset retains in-frame rearrangements with V and J assigned. A fraction of the clones does not appear; measured against another copy, unresolved V genes explain less than half of the discrepancy, and the remainder lacks a known reason. This sample is represented by under 1,100,000 clones; approximately 68% of them were singletons. The ten largest make up approximately 1.5% of the sample. The material sequenced was memory CD4+ T cells sorted from blood. What this sample's cell subset or site label stands for: CD45RA-negative fraction. The receptors were sampled from a man aged 18-30 years in good health.

In its sample, this clone was seen a few times. The chain employs TRBV19 and TRBJ1-1; tentative D call: TRBD1 (6 bases). Trimming removed 8 bases at V and 0 bases at J, with 10 bases between. Germline V gene lookup returns CDR1 LNHDA and CDR2 SQIVND (reference sequence). There are 13 residues in the CDR3. As DNA, the CDR3 is TGTGCCAGTTCTACAGGGATGAACACTGAAGCTTTCTTT. It yields the protein CASSTGMNTEAFF.

V and J are TRBV6-5 and TRBJ1-4; D not certain. Germline V CDR1 and CDR2: MNHEY, SVGAGI. V was pared by 7 bases and J by 0 bases, with 12 bases between. The CDR3 runs 15 residues. CDR3 in DNA: TGTGCCAGCAAATCCCAGTCGGCAACTAATGAAAAACTGTTTTTT. This codes for CASKSQSATNEKLFF.

This rearrangement joins TRBV6-1 to TRBJ1-2; weak D call: TRBD1 (5 bases). Trimming removed 0 bases at V and 4 bases at J, with 12 bases between. Germline V gene sequence: CDR1 MNHNS, CDR2 SASEGT. This CDR3 spans 15 amino acids. CDR3 DNA: TGTGCCAGCAGTGAAGCGAGGAGGGGCGCCTATGGCTACACCTTC. Residues: CASSEARRGAYGYTF.

The chain uses TRBV2 and TRBJ1-2, with 7 positions matching TRBD1. The CDR3 covers 16 residues. The junction had 16 bases not matched to a gene; V was cut back by 6 bases and J by 6 bases. CDR1 and CDR2 (germline): SNHLY, FYNNEI. The CDR3 reads CASSDRQGTPGHGYTF. The CDR3 DNA reads as TGTGCCAGCAGCGACCGACAGGGAACCCCTGGACATGGCTACACCTTC.

The rearrangement uses TRBV11-2 and TRBJ2-7, with TRBD1 matching 9 bases. The CDR3 covers 15 residues. V lost 1 base, J lost 2 bases, and 3 bases stayed unmatched. In germline, CDR1 is SGHAT, CDR2 FQNNGV. DNA of the CDR3: TGTGCCAGCAGCTTAGCTGGACAGGGGCCCTACGAGCAGTACTTC. Protein sequence: CASSLAGQGPYEQYF.

This clone came up a few times. The CDR3 reads CASSVTGLGYTEAFF. The CDR3 DNA reads TGTGCCAGCAGCGTGACAGGGCTAGGATACACTGAAGCTTTCTTT. The rearrangement links TRBV5-5 to TRBJ1-1, with 7 bases identical to TRBD1. The germline CDR1 and CDR2 sequences are SGHKS and YYEKEE (reference sequence). This CDR3 comprises 15 residues. The ends lost 4 bases at V and 3 bases at J; junction bases unmatched: 9.

This clone occurred once. The V and J genes are TRBV19 and TRBJ1-2; 8 bases are a match to TRBD1. CDR1 and CDR2 from the germline V gene are LNHDA and SQIVND (reference sequence). The junction had 4 bases not matched to a gene; V was cut back by 5 bases and J by 5 bases. The CDR3 totals 13 residues. The CDR3 region is CASSDRGAYGYTF. DNA for the CDR3: TGTGCCAGTAGTGACAGGGGTGCGTATGGCTACACCTTC. Full variable domain (outside the CDR3, taken from reference TRBV19 and TRBJ1-2): DGGITQSPKYLFRKEGQNVTLSCEQNLNHDAMYWYRQDPGQGLRLIYYSQIVNDFQKGDIAEGYSVSREKKESFPLTVTSAQKNPTAFYLCASSDRGAYGYTFGSGTRLTVV.

The chain carries TRBV10-3 and TRBJ2-3; D is unresolved. Trimming removed 5 bases at V and 5 bases at J, with 20 bases between. Per germline, CDR1 ENHRY and CDR2 SYGVKD. The CDR3 totals 16 residues. This CDR3 reads CAISLSRPGGIDTQYF. The CDR3 nucleotides are TGTGCCATCAGTTTATCGCGTCCCGGTGGGATAGATACGCAGTATTTT.

The chain links TRBV5-6 to TRBJ1-2; 8 nucleotides align to TRBD1. Per the germline V gene, CDR1 is SGHDT and CDR2 is YYEEEE. The ends lost 0 bases at V and 2 bases at J; junction bases unmatched: 3. The CDR3 is 15 residues long. The CDR3 bases are TGTGCCAGCAGCTTGGGGGGACAGGCGAACTATGGCTACACCTTC. Its protein product is CASSLGGQANYGYTF. The full variable domain, completed using reference TRBV5-6 and TRBJ1-2, is DAGVTQSPTHLIKTRGQQVTLRCSPKSGHDTVSWYQQALGQGPQFIFQYYEEEERQRGNFPDRFSGHQFPNYSSELNVNALLLGDSALYLCASSLGGQANYGYTFGSGTRLTVV.

The rearrangement links TRBV9 to TRBJ2-1; no definite D call. The CDR3 has 13 amino acids. In germline, CDR1 is SGDLS, CDR2 YYNGEE. The V end lost 4 bases, the J end lost 7 bases, and 12 bases lay between the germline ends. The CDR3 sequence is CASSHPGGNEQFF. The CDR3 DNA reads as TGTGCCAGCAGCCACCCGGGCGGAAATGAGCAGTTCTTC.

There are many counts of this clone. The chain joins TRBV9 to TRBJ2-1; D is tentatively TRBD1 or TRBD2 (6 bases each). CDR1 and CDR2 from the germline V gene are SGDLS and YYNGEE. The length of the CDR3 is 16 residues. The ends were cut back, 3 bases at V and 8 bases at J, with 21 bases in the middle. The CDR3 reads CASSALLGGYRDEQFF. The CDR3 DNA sequence: TGTGCCAGCAGCGCCCTGTTGGGGGGCTACAGAGATGAGCAGTTCTTC.

The CDR3, as DNA: TGTGCCAGCAGCATCCGGGACAGGGGTCAAGAGACCCAGTACTTC. Encoded protein: CASSIRDRGQETQYF. This chain connects TRBV7-6 to TRBJ2-5, with 10 bases lining up with TRBD1. The V segment lost 5 bases and the J segment 2 bases; nucleotides outside the gene matches: 5. CDR3 length: 15 residues. Germline CDR1 SGHVS, CDR2 FNYEAQ.

The CDR3 nucleotides read TGTGCCAGCAGTTTATTCGTGGGGGGCCAAGAGACCCAGTACTTC. Translated: CASSLFVGGQETQYF. The chain recombines TRBV27 with TRBJ2-5, with D tentatively TRBD2 (6 bases). CDR1 MNHEY and CDR2 SMNVEV come from the germline V gene (reference sequence). This CDR3 comprises 15 residues. V lost 1 base to trimming and J lost 1 base, with 10 bases between them.

The chain couples TRBV9 to TRBJ2-7, with TRBD1 as a possible D gene (5 bases). The CDR3 runs to 15 residues. Per germline, CDR1 SGDLS and CDR2 YYNGEE. The V end lost 0 bases, the J end lost 4 bases, and 14 bases lay between the germline ends. Here the CDR3 reads CASSVATLRVYEQYF. The CDR3, as DNA: TGTGCCAGCAGCGTAGCTACTCTCAGGGTATACGAGCAGTACTTC.

This clone appeared a single time. The chain joins TRBV6-5 to TRBJ2-1, with 8 nucleotides matching TRBD1. CDR1 and CDR2 from the germline V gene are MNHEY and SVGAGI. Trimming removed 4 bases from V and 7 bases from J; junction bases left unmatched: 6. This CDR3 has 14 residues. For the CDR3, the DNA is TGTGCCAGCAGTTCCCGGACAGGGTGGAATGAGCAGTTCTTC. This sequence encodes CASSSRTGWNEQFF.

This rearrangement joins TRBV28 to TRBJ1-1; D is perhaps TRBD1 (5 bases). The CDR3 consists of 16 residues. The V end lost 7 bases, the J end lost 7 bases, and 25 bases lay between the germline ends. Germline V gene data show CDR1 as MDHEN and CDR2 as SYDVKM. CDR3 nucleotides: TGTGCCAGCATATACCTGACGGGTGGCAGGAGGGGTGAAGCTTTCTTT. This encodes CASIYLTGGRRGEAFF.

The chain combines TRBV5-6 with TRBJ1-2; D is perhaps TRBD1 (5 bases). This CDR3 is built from 15 residues. V was cut by 0 bases and J by 8 bases, with 17 bases left in between. The germline V gene has CDR1 SGHDT and CDR2 YYEEEE. CDR3 coding DNA: TGTGCCAGCAGCTTGGGCAGGGCCCCCGGGGGAGGCTACACCTTC. This sequence encodes CASSLGRAPGGGYTF.

The V gene is TRBV7-9, the J gene TRBJ2-3, with 7 bases matching TRBD2. V lost 1 base, J lost 1 base, and 2 bases stayed unmatched. CDR1 is SEHNR, CDR2 FQNEAQ, per germline (reference sequence). CDR3 size: 15 residues. Here the CDR3 DNA reads TGTGCCAGCAGCTTAGGCGGGAGCGGCACAGATACGCAGTATTTT. This translates into CASSLGGSGTDTQYF.

The rearrangement links TRBV4-1 to TRBJ2-5; TRBD2 agrees at 10 bases. V shed 1 base and J 1 base; nucleotides not matched to a gene: 9. The CDR3 covers 18 residues. Germline CDR1 and CDR2: MGHRA and YSYEKL. The DNA for the CDR3 is TGCGCCAGCAGCCAAGTTCGTGCTAGCGGGGGATTCCAAGAGACCCAGTACTTC. This gives the protein CASSQVRASGGFQETQYF.

The rearrangement joins TRBV9 to TRBJ2-2; 9 positions agree with TRBD2. This CDR3 contains 15 residues. CDR1 is SGDLS and CDR2 is YYNGEE in the germline V gene. After removal of 4 bases from V and 4 bases from J, the junction contained 5 bases not matched to a gene. CDR3 in DNA: TGTGCCAGCAGCTTCGGGACTAGCCTCACCGGGGAGCTGTTTTTT. This gives the protein CASSFGTSLTGELFF.

The genes are TRBV27 and TRBJ2-1; TRBD1 agrees at 9 bases. The length of the CDR3 is 16 residues. With V trimmed by 6 bases and J by 4 bases, 10 bases remained unmatched. Germline V lookup: CDR1 MNHEY, CDR2 SMNVEV (reference sequence). In DNA, the CDR3 is TGTGCCAGCAGAGGCCTCCCCGGACAGGGGTACAATGAGCAGTTCTTC. Protein sequence: CASRGLPGQGYNEQFF.

The V and J genes are TRBV19 and TRBJ1-1, with 8 positions matching TRBD1. From germline, CDR1 is LNHDA and CDR2 SQIVND (reference sequence). The trim removed 6 bases at V and 3 bases at J, leaving 9 bases unmatched. This CDR3 is built from 15 residues. Here the CDR3 reads CASSLLQGGDTEAFF. The DNA for the CDR3 is TGTGCCAGTAGCTTACTACAGGGGGGGGACACTGAAGCTTTCTTT.

The chain recombines TRBV6-5 with TRBJ1-1; D is possibly TRBD1 (6 bases). Germline CDR1 MNHEY, CDR2 SVGAGI. The CDR3 runs to 14 residues. Trimming shortened V by 4 bases and J by 0 bases, and 9 bases separated the two germline ends. CDR3 DNA sequence: TGTGCCAGCAGTTTTCAGGGGTTGAACACTGAAGCTTTCTTT. Its translation: CASSFQGLNTEAFF.

The rearrangement joins TRBV10-2 to TRBJ1-4, with unresolved D. Per germline, CDR1 WSHSY and CDR2 SAAADI. The CDR3 runs 13 residues. V was shortened by 5 bases and J by 6 bases, with 10 bases between the two germline ends. The CDR3 nucleotides read TGCGCCAGCAGTTTAAACAGTCATGAAAAACTGTTTTTT. This codes for CASSLNSHEKLFF.

The chain's CDR3 is CASSYRGCGSITGELFF. The CDR3 bases are TGTGCCAGCAGTTATCGGGGGTGCGGGAGTATCACCGGGGAGCTGTTTTTT. The J gene is TRBJ2-2, the V gene TRBV7-9, with 7 bases that match TRBD2. V shed 6 bases, J shed 4 bases, and the junction held 14 bases outside the gene matches. Germline assignment: CDR1 SEHNR and CDR2 FQNEAQ (reference sequence). The CDR3 totals 17 residues.

This chain links TRBV7-2 with TRBJ1-2; weak D call: TRBD1 (5 bases). This CDR3 is built from 14 residues. Germline V gene data show CDR1 as SGHTA and CDR2 as FQGNSA. V was trimmed by 1 base and J by 6 bases, leaving 12 bases between them. The CDR3 nucleotides read TGTGCCAGCAGCTTAGACAGGAAGTCCGATGGCTACACCTTC. Translated, it gives CASSLDRKSDGYTF. Combining the CDR3 with reference TRBV7-2 and TRBJ1-2 gives the whole variable domain GAGVSQSPSNKVTEKGKDVELRCDPISGHTALYWYRQSLGQGLEFLIYFQGNSAPDKSGLPSDRFSAERTGGSVSTLTIQRTQQEDSAVYLCASSLDRKSDGYTFGSGTRLTVV.

The chain has TRBV7-9 and TRBJ2-1; TRBD2 agrees at 8 bases. This CDR3 is 15 amino acids long. Trimming removed 1 base from V and 4 bases from J; junction bases left unmatched: 3. Germline-derived CDR1 and CDR2 are SEHNR and FQNEAQ (reference sequence). CDR3 nucleotides: TGTGCCAGCAGCTTAGAGAAGCGGGAGTACAATGAGCAGTTCTTC. It codes for CASSLEKREYNEQFF.

The chain joins TRBV2 to TRBJ2-1, with 8 bases matching TRBD2. The germline gives CDR1 SNHLY, CDR2 FYNNEI. The trim removed 6 bases at V and 4 bases at J, leaving 5 bases unmatched. The CDR3 is 14 residues long. The CDR3, as DNA: TGTGCCAGCAGGAGCGGGGGCTCATACAATGAGCAGTTCTTC. This codes for CASRSGGSYNEQFF.

This clone was detected only once. V usage is TRBV6-1 and J usage is TRBJ2-7; maybe TRBD2 (6 bases). The CDR3 extends over 14 amino acids. Trimming removed 8 bases from V and 1 base from J, with 15 bases in between. Germline CDR1 is MNHNS and CDR2 is SASEGT. CDR3 residues: CASVSLASSYEQYF. Written as DNA, the CDR3 is TGTGCCAGCGTAAGCCTAGCGAGTTCCTACGAGCAGTACTTC.

The V gene is TRBV2, the J gene TRBJ2-6; weak D call: TRBD2 (6 bases). The CDR3 has 17 residues. The germline gives CDR1 SNHLY, CDR2 FYNNEI. Between the trimmed V and J ends, which lost 7 bases and 0 bases, there was a span of 16 bases. CDR3: CASTSRRGSSGANVLTF. Here the CDR3 DNA reads TGTGCCAGCACCTCCCGTCGGGGGAGCTCTGGGGCCAACGTCCTGACTTTC.

To note about this clone: This could be a read error, since a much larger clone is one nucleotide away. The J gene is TRBJ2-5, the V gene TRBV11-2, with D perhaps being TRBD1 or TRBD2 (6 bases each). Germline CDR1 and CDR2: SGHAT and FQNNGV. Trimming took off 1 base at V and 2 bases at J, with 8 bases between the two ends. This CDR3 has 14 amino acids. CDR3: CASSLGRGQETQYF. The CDR3 coding sequence is TGTGCCAGCAGCTTAGGGAGGGGGCAAGAGACCCAGTACTTC.

The V call is TRBV29-1, the J call TRBJ2-7; TRBD2 matches 9 bases. This CDR3 comprises 13 residues. V was pared by 5 bases and J by 6 bases, with 8 bases of the junction left unmatched. Germline-derived CDR1 and CDR2 are SQVTM and ANQGSEA. The CDR3 is CSVRIGGGVEQYF. For the CDR3, the DNA is TGCAGCGTTCGCATAGGCGGGGGGGTCGAGCAGTACTTC.